The T cell receptor beta chain under discussion was sequenced for a study of T cell repertoires in cytomegalovirus infection. As for the study in general: Both recently identified HLA-C-restricted and well-studied HLA-B-restricted CMV epitopes were used in the study. Evidence of both CMV infection and a matching HLA type came from public TCR beta signatures.

Germline V CDR1 and CDR2: MNHEY, SVGEGT. J lost 5 bases, V lost 5 bases, and 14 bases had no gene match. CDR3 length: 17 residues. Broader study findings: Public TCR beta family frequency separated CMV-and-HLA carriers, including in an independent cohort.

TCRdb used MiXCR to reprocess the reads, holding one entry per CDR3 protein. The repertoire holds fewer than 900,000 distinct CDR3 sequences, with approximately 32% as singletons. Concerning this clonotype: Its specificity is unknown.

The TCR originated in a human donor in good health (CMV status not recorded). Some clones in this sample may be carry-over from other donors' samples. The sample consisted of cultured CD8+ T cells from PBMCs, taken from culture after CMV antigen stimulation. The chain links TRBV6-2 or TRBV6-3 to TRBJ2-3; 9 bases map to TRBD1. CDR3 sequence reads: CASSGYQGQGFGDTQYF. In DNA, the CDR3 is TGTGCCAGCAGTGGGTATCAGGGACAGGGTTTTGGAGATACGCAGTATTTT.